This T cell receptor (beta chain) was profiled in a study of beta chain features in type 1 diabetes. Overall study results and limits: Across all four CD4+ subsets, people with type 1 diabetes showed modestly shorter TCRB CDR3s.

In regard to this clone: The antigen is not known.

CDR1 is SGDLS and CDR2 is YYNGEE in the germline V gene. Trimming took 2 bases from V and 0 from J; bases not matched to a gene: 2. The CDR3 is 15 amino acids. Sequencing targeted expressed TCRB transcripts, as all isolated RNA had been reverse transcribed. TCRdb's copy holds only in-frame clones and misses some; the assay was immunoSEQ multiplex PCR. The sample records 900,000 or so clones, under 20% being singletons. This clonotype originated in a woman aged 18 to 35 in good health. This sequence joins TRBV9 and TRBJ2-5, with 9 bases that match TRBD2. Sequenced input: naive CD4+ T cells from blood. The CDR3 region is CASSVGLANQETQYF. For the CDR3, the DNA is TGTGCCAGCAGCGTCGGACTAGCGAACCAAGAGACCCAGTACTTC. The entire variable domain, with the rest obtained from reference TRBV9 and TRBJ2-5, is as follows: DSGVTQTPKHLITATGQRVTLRCSPRSGDLSVYWYQQSLDQGLQFLIQYYNGEERAKGNILERFSAQQFPDLHSELNLSSLELGDSALYFCASSVGLANQETQYFGPGTRLLVL.